The 12 T cell receptor beta chains below come from one sample, sequenced in a study of blood T cell repertoires in COVID-19. TCRdb keeps only in-frame clones here, not all; method: immunoSEQ multiplex PCR. The sample yields about 270,000 clones, approximately 86% seen once. Material for sequencing was PBMCs or T cells enriched from blood (not recorded which). The origin of the receptors is a woman between 18 and 30 years old who had recovered from COVID-19.

This chain uses TRBV5-1 with TRBJ2-1, with D tentatively TRBD2 (6 bases). This CDR3 region has 14 residues. V lost 1 base, J lost 3 bases, and 8 bases lay in between. CDR1 SGHRS and CDR2 YFSETQ come from the germline V gene. CDR3 in amino acids: CASSLLRGYNEQFF. Here the CDR3 DNA reads TGCGCCAGCAGCTTGCTGCGGGGCTACAATGAGCAGTTCTTC.

The chain is built from TRBV5-4 and TRBJ2-7; TRBD2 aligns across 12 bases. V dropped 4 bases and J dropped 2; count of bases not matched to a gene: 4. Germline lookup yields CDR1 SGHNT and CDR2 YYREEE (reference sequence). CDR3 length: 15 amino acids. The CDR3 DNA follows: TGTGCCAGCAGCCAGACTAGCGGGAGCCCCTACGAGCAGTACTTC. It codes for CASSQTSGSPYEQYF.

This chain connects TRBV2 to TRBJ2-3, with 8 bases aligning to TRBD2. V shed 3 bases and J 5 bases; nucleotides not matched to a gene: 7. The germline V gene encodes CDR1 SNHLY and CDR2 FYNNEI. This CDR3 spans 15 amino acids. The CDR3 nucleotides read TGTGCCAGCAGTGAGGCAGCGGGAGCCGGAGATACGCAGTATTTT. Residues: CASSEAAGAGDTQYF.

The genes are TRBV4-3 and TRBJ2-3; the D gene is possibly TRBD1 (5 bases). Germline V gives CDR1 LGHNA, CDR2 YSLEER. CDR3 size: 18 residues. Trimming left V 0 bases short and J 1 base short, with 17 bases between. This CDR3 reads CASSQEGQTFLGTDTQYF. The CDR3 coding sequence is TGCGCCAGCAGCCAAGAGGGGCAGACCTTTCTCGGCACAGATACGCAGTATTTT.

The table lists this clone with a few counts. The rearrangement uses TRBV3-1 (or the pseudogene TRBV3-2) and TRBJ2-2; TRBD1 is a possible D gene (7 bases). This CDR3 region has 15 residues. The germline V and J ends were trimmed by 7 bases and 4 bases, with 16 bases remaining between them. In germline, CDR1 is LGHDT, CDR2 YNNKEL (reference sequence). Here the CDR3 reads CASKGPGGGTGELFF. Here the CDR3 DNA reads TGTGCCAGCAAGGGGCCAGGGGGAGGCACCGGGGAGCTGTTTTTT.

The CDR3 sequence: CASSYSDSSEAFF. DNA of the CDR3: TGTGCCAGCAGTTACTCGGACAGTTCTGAAGCTTTCTTT. The chain has TRBV6-5 and TRBJ1-1, with D possibly being TRBD1 (6 bases). Germline loops: CDR1 MNHEY, CDR2 SVGAGI. The germline V and J ends were trimmed by 0 bases and 6 bases, with 8 bases remaining between them. This CDR3 is 13 amino acids long.

The genes are TRBV6-2 or TRBV6-3 and TRBJ2-1, with 11 bases that match TRBD2. Per the germline V gene, CDR1 is MNHEY and CDR2 is SVGEGT. The V gene end was trimmed by 2 bases and the J gene end by 9 bases; junction bases not matched to a gene: 9. The CDR3 is 16 amino acids. The DNA for the CDR3 is TGTGCCAGCAGTTACCATTTAGCGGGGGGGCGGGTTGAGCAGTTCTTC. Translation gives CASSYHLAGGRVEQFF.

The genes are TRBV28 and TRBJ2-2, with TRBD2 matching over 8 bases. Trimming took 7 bases from V and 4 from J; bases not matched to a gene: 5. In germline, CDR1 is MDHEN, CDR2 SYDVKM. This CDR3 comprises 14 residues. CDR3 coding DNA: TGTGCCAGCATCACTAGCGGAGTCACCGGGGAGCTGTTTTTT. Amino acid sequence: CASITSGVTGELFF.

This sequence joins TRBV7-2 and TRBJ1-2; the D gene is possibly TRBD1 (5 bases). From germline, CDR1 is SGHTA and CDR2 FQGNSA. The CDR3 runs to 16 residues. The V and J ends lost 1 base and 3 bases respectively, with 15 bases between them. CDR3 sequence reads: CASSLEFRGSDYGYTF. The CDR3 nucleotides are TGTGCCAGCAGCTTAGAGTTTCGGGGGTCCGACTATGGCTACACCTTC.

V is TRBV15 and J is TRBJ2-1; a possible D gene is TRBD2 (6 bases). Germline V gene sequence: CDR1 LNHNV, CDR2 YYDKDF (reference sequence). Trimming stripped 1 base from V and 5 bases from J, with 15 bases between. CDR3 size: 16 residues. CDR3: CATSRARTTTNNEQFF. The CDR3 coding sequence is TGTGCCACCAGCAGAGCCCGGACTACGACGAACAATGAGCAGTTCTTC.

V usage is TRBV6-5 and J usage is TRBJ2-2, with 7 bases lining up with TRBD2. V shed 8 bases and J 7 bases; nucleotides not matched to a gene: 7. The CDR3 spans 13 residues. Germline CDR1 is MNHEY and CDR2 is SVGAGI. The CDR3 DNA is TGTGCCAGCTACGCGGGAGTTCGCGGGGAGCTGTTTTTT. Protein sequence: CASYAGVRGELFF.

This clone was recorded once. The gene calls are TRBV5-1 and TRBJ1-2; TRBD1 matches 7 bases. With 4 bases clipped from V and 4 bases from J, the junction kept 10 bases outside the gene matches. CDR1 SGHRS and CDR2 YFSETQ come from the germline V gene. The CDR3 runs to 15 residues. CDR3 amino acids: CASSPEGTDSYGYTF. For the CDR3, the DNA is TGCGCCAGCAGCCCTGAGGGGACAGACAGCTATGGCTACACCTTC.